The entry below describes one TCR beta chain. Its antigen is still unknown. The data are from a study of cytomegalovirus exposure and HLA in healthy donors. Study-level points and caveats: Highest at DRB1 and lowest at HLA-C, TCR association rates differed among HLA loci in a later analysis. Some V segments, TRBV6-2 and TRBV6-3 among them, were indistinguishable and were therefore excluded. Overall, under 200 TCR beta chains were annotated as cytomegalovirus-associated.

V lost 2 bases to trimming and J lost 0 bases, with 14 bases between them. Germline-derived CDR1 and CDR2 are MNHNS and SASEGT. The CDR3 consists of 16 residues. Researchers ran the PCR with 60 Vbeta and 13 Jbeta primers. Sequencing was performed with immunoSEQ multiplex PCR; in TCRdb, only in-frame clones are kept and a portion is missing. Here the sample spans approximately 100,000 clones, 65% to 80% being singletons. The sequencing input was PBMCs. This receptor was identified in a female donor in good health and CMV-seronegative. J is TRBJ2-7 and V is TRBV6-1, with a possible D match to TRBD2 (6 bases). CDR3 DNA sequence: TGTGCCAGCAGTGAACTGGTCGGGGGTGGCTCCTACGAGCAGTACTTC. As protein: CASSELVGGGSYEQYF.